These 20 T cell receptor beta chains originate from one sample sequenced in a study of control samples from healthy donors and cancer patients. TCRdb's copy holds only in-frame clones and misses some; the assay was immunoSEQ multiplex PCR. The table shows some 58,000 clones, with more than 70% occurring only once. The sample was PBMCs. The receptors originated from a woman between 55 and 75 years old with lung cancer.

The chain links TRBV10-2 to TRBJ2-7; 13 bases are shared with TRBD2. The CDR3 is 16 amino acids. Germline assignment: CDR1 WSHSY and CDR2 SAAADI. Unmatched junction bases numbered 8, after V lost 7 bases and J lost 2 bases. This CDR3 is CASTATSGGSPYEQYF. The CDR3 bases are TGCGCCAGCACTGCGACTAGCGGGGGGTCTCCCTACGAGCAGTACTTC.

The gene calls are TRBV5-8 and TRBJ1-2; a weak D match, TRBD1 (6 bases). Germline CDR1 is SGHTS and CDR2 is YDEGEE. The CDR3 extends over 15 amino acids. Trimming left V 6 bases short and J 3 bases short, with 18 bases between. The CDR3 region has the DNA TGTGCCAGCACCAACCACAGGGATGGCGACTATGGCTACACCTTC. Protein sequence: CASTNHRDGDYGYTF.

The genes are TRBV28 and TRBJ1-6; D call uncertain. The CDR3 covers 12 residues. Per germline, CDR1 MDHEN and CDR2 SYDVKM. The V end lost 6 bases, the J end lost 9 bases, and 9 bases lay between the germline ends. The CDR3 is CASSLPGSPLHF. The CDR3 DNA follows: TGTGCCAGCAGCCTCCCCGGTTCACCCCTCCACTTT.

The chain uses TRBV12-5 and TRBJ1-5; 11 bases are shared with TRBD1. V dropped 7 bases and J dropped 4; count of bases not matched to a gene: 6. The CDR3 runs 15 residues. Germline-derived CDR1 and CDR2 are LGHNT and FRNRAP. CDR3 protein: CASAPGQGGNQPQHF. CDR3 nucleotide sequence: TGTGCTAGTGCCCCGGGACAGGGGGGTAATCAGCCCCAGCATTTT.

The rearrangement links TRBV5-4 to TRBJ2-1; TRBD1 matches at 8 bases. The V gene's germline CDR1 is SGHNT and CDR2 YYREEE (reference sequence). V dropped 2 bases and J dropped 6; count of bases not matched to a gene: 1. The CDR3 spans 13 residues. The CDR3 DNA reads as TGTGCCAGCAGCTTACAGGGGGGCAATGAGCAGTTCTTC. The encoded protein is CASSLQGGNEQFF.

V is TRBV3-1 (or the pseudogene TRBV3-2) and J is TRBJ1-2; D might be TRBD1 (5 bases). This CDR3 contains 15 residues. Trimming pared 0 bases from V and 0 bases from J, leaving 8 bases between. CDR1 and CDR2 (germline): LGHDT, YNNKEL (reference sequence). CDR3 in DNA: TGTGCCAGCAGCCAAGACAGGGCCGCTAACTATGGCTACACCTTC. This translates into CASSQDRAANYGYTF.

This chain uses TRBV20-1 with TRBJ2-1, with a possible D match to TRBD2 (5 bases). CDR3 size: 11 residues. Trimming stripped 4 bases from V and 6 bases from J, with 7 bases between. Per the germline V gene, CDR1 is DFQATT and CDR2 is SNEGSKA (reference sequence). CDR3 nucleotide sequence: TGCAGTGCTATAGGACTCAATGAGCAGTTCTTC. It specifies CSAIGLNEQFF.

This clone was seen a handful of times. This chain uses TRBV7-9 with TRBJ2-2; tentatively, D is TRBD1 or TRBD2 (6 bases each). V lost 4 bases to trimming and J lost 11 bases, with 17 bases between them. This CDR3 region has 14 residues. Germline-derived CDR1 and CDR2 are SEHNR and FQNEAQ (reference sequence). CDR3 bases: TGTGCCAGCAGCTCCGGAGGGGGGCTGGGAGAGCTGTTTTTT. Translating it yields CASSSGGGLGELFF.

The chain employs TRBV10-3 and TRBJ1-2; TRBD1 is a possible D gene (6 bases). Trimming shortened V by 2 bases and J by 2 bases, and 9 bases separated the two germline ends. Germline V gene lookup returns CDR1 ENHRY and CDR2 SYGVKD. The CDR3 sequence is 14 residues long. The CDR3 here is CAISENQGNYGYTF. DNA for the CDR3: TGTGCCATCAGTGAGAATCAGGGGAACTATGGCTACACCTTC.

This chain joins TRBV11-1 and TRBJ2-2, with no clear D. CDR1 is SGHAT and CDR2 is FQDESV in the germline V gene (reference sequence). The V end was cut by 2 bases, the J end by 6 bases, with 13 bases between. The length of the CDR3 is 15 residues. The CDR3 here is CASSLNPTLPGELFF. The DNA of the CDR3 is TGTGCCAGCAGCTTAAATCCTACCCTTCCCGGGGAGCTGTTTTTT.

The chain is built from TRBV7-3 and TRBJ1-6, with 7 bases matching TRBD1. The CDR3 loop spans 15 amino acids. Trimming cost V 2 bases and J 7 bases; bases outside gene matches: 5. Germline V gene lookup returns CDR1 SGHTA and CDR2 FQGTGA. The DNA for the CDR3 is TGTGCCAGCAGCTTAGACAGGGTGCAAAATTCACCCCTCCACTTT. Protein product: CASSLDRVQNSPLHF.

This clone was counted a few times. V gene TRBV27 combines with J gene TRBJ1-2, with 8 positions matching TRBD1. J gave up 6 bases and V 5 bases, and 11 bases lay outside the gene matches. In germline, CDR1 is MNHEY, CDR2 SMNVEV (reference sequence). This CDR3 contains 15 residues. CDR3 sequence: CASSAYLQGADGYTF. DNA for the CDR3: TGTGCCAGCAGTGCTTATCTTCAGGGGGCTGATGGCTACACCTTC.

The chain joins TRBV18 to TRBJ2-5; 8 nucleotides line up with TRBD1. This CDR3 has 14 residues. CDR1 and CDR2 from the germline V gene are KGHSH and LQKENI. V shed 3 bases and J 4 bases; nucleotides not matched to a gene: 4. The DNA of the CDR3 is TGTGCCAGCTCACCCAGGACAGGGATAGAGACCCAGTACTTC. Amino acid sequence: CASSPRTGIETQYF. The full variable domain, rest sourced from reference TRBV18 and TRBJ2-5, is NAGVMQNPRHLVRRRGQEARLRCSPMKGHSHVYWYRQLPEEGLKFMVYLQKENIIDESGMPKERFSAEFPKEGPSILRIQQVVRGDSAAYFCASSPRTGIETQYFGPGTRLLVL.

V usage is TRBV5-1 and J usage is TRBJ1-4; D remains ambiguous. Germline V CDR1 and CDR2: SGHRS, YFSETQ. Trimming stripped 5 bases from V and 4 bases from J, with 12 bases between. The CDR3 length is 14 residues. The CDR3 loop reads CASRIASLNEKLFF. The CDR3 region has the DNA TGCGCCAGCAGGATCGCGTCCCTTAATGAAAAACTGTTTTTT.

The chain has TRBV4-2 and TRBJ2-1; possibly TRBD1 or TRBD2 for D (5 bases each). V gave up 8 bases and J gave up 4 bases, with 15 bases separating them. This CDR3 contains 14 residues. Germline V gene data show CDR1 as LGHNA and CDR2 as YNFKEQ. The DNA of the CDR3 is TGTGCCAGCGGCTCCGGGACGCTATACAATGAGCAGTTCTTC. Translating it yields CASGSGTLYNEQFF.

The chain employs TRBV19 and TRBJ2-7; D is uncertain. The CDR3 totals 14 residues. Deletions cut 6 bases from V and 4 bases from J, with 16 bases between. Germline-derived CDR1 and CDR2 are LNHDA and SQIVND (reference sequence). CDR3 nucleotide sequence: TGTGCCAGTAGCTCTCCTGGACGCAGGTACGAGCAGTACTTC. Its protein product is CASSSPGRRYEQYF.

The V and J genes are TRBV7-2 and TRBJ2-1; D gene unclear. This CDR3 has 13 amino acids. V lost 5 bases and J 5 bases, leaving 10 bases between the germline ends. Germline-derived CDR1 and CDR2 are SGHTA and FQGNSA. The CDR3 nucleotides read TGTGCCAGCAGCCCTGGACGTGACAATGAGCAGTTCTTC. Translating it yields CASSPGRDNEQFF.

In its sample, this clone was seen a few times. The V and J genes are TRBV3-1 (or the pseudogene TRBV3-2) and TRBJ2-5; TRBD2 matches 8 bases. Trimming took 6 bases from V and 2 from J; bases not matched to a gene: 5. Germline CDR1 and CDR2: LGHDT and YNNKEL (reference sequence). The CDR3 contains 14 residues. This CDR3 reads CASSQRGSQETQYF. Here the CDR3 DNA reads TGTGCCAGCAGTCAGCGGGGGTCTCAAGAGACCCAGTACTTC.

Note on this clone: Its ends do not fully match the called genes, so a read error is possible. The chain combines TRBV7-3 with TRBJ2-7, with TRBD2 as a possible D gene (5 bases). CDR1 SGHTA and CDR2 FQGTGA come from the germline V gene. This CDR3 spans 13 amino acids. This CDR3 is CASSLTTGSRQYF. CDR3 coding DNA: TGTGCCAGCAGTTTAACAACGGGGTCTCGGCAGTACTTC. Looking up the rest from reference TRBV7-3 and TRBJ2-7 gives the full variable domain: GAGVSQTPSNKVTEKGKYVELRCDPISGHTALYWYRQSLGQGPEFLIYFQGTGAADDSGLPNDRFFAVRPEGSVSTLKIQRTERGDSAVYLCASSLTTGSRQYFGPGTRLTVT.

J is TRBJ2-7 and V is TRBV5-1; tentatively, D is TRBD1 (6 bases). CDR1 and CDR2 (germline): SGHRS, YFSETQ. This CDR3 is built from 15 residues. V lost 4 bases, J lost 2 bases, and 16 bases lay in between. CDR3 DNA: TGCGCCAGCAGCGCAGAAGGACAGATCGCCTACGAGCAGTACTTC. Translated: CASSAEGQIAYEQYF.